The 19 T cell receptor beta chains below were found in one sample sequenced in a study of beta chain features in type 1 diabetes. Broader study findings: In every one of the four CD4+ subsets, TCRB CDR3s were moderately but significantly shorter in Type 1 diabetes patients.

These receptors are not linked to any known antigen. Reverse transcription of all isolated RNA meant that expressed TCRB transcripts were sequenced. Profiling relied on immunoSEQ multiplex PCR, and the TCRdb table lists in-frame clones only, not all of them. The sample shows 150,000 to 180,000 clones, 10% to 13% of them seen only once. Sequenced material: central memory CD4+ T cells from blood. The receptors originated from a man between 25 and 39 years old with type 1 diabetes.

This clone has a handful of counts. V usage is TRBV4-3 and J usage is TRBJ2-7; TRBD1 aligns across 9 bases. Germline CDR1 and CDR2: LGHNA and YSLEER. The CDR3 is made up of 16 amino acids. V lost 1 base to trimming and J lost 0 bases; unmatched junction nucleotides: 4. The DNA for the CDR3 is TGCGCCAGCAGCCAAGCTCCGGGACAGGGCTCCTACGAGCAGTACTTC. Its translation: CASSQAPGQGSYEQYF.

The V and J genes are TRBV7-2 and TRBJ1-1; no definite D call. Germline-derived CDR1 and CDR2 are SGHTA and FQGNSA. The CDR3 runs 13 residues. The V and J ends lost 0 bases and 7 bases respectively, with 9 bases between them. CDR3 coding DNA: TGTGCCAGCAGCTTAGCGGGCCTAAGTGAAGCTTTCTTT. This gives the protein CASSLAGLSEAFF.

This clone was seen only a few times. The rearrangement links TRBV18 to TRBJ2-4, with a possible D match to TRBD1 (6 bases). Trimming cost V 2 bases and J 3 bases, with 14 bases left between them. Looked up from germline, CDR1 is KGHSH and CDR2 is LQKENI. CDR3 length: 16 residues. The chain's CDR3 is CASSPSQGPRKNIQYF. The DNA of the CDR3 is TGTGCCAGCTCACCATCTCAGGGGCCGCGCAAAAACATTCAGTACTTC. The full variable domain, rest sourced from reference TRBV18 and TRBJ2-4, is NAGVMQNPRHLVRRRGQEARLRCSPMKGHSHVYWYRQLPEEGLKFMVYLQKENIIDESGMPKERFSAEFPKEGPSILRIQQVVRGDSAAYFCASSPSQGPRKNIQYFGAGTRLSVL.

This chain uses TRBV5-4 with TRBJ2-7; 8 bases fit TRBD1. This CDR3 contains 15 residues. The V segment lost 6 bases and the J segment 2 bases; nucleotides outside the gene matches: 10. Germline V gives CDR1 SGHNT, CDR2 YYREEE (reference sequence). The CDR3 coding sequence is TGTGCCAGCACCGTATCCGGGACAGGCACCTACGAGCAGTACTTC. Protein product: CASTVSGTGTYEQYF.

This clone was observed a few times. The chain couples TRBV18 to TRBJ2-5; D is uncertain. The V gene lost 3 bases and the J gene lost 0 bases, with 8 bases spanning the gap. This CDR3 spans 14 amino acids. Germline V gene lookup returns CDR1 KGHSH and CDR2 LQKENI. The CDR3 region has the DNA TGTGCCAGCTCACCTGGAGCGAACCAAGAGACCCAGTACTTC. Protein sequence: CASSPGANQETQYF.

This clone was seen only a few times. The chain recombines TRBV10-3 with TRBJ1-1; D unclear. V lost 0 bases to trimming and J lost 1 base, with 12 bases between them. Looked up from germline, CDR1 is ENHRY and CDR2 is SYGVKD. The CDR3 runs to 16 residues. The CDR3 nucleotides read TGTGCCATCAGTGAGTCGAGGAGAACTGCGAACACTGAAGCTTTCTTT. Translating gives CAISESRRTANTEAFF.

This clone appeared a few times. The chain joins TRBV27 to TRBJ2-7; TRBD1 aligns across 12 bases. After removal of 4 bases from V and 5 bases from J, the junction contained 6 bases not matched to a gene. Germline CDR1 reads MNHEY; CDR2 reads SMNVEV (reference sequence). The CDR3 has 15 residues. The CDR3 DNA is TGTGCCAGCAGTTGGGGACAGGGGGCGAGCCACGAGCAGTACTTC. Encoded protein: CASSWGQGASHEQYF.

This clone has more than one count but fewer than ten. This chain links TRBV4-2 with TRBJ2-6; 7 positions match TRBD2. The germline V gene has CDR1 LGHNA and CDR2 YNFKEQ. The CDR3 is made up of 18 amino acids. Trimming took 5 bases from V and 0 from J; bases not matched to a gene: 10. The CDR3: CASSTPAGESSGANVLTF. The CDR3 DNA is TGTGCCAGCAGCACGCCCGCGGGAGAAAGCTCTGGGGCCAACGTCCTGACTTTC.

This clone has only a few counts. The chain has TRBV28 and TRBJ2-3, with a tentative D call TRBD1 (5 bases). Looked up from germline, CDR1 is MDHEN and CDR2 is SYDVKM. V dropped 3 bases and J dropped 2 bases, with 12 bases sitting between them. This CDR3 contains 15 residues. Written as DNA, the CDR3 is TGTGCCAGCAGTTTGTACAGGCCAGCCACAGATACGCAGTATTTT. This sequence encodes CASSLYRPATDTQYF.

This clone was detected only a few times. The CDR3 protein is CASSSSSAGELFF. The CDR3 region has the DNA TGTGCCAGCAGCTCCAGTTCAGCCGGGGAGCTGTTTTTT. V usage is TRBV7-3 and J usage is TRBJ2-2, with D unclear. The CDR3 is made up of 13 amino acids. Germline V gives CDR1 SGHTA, CDR2 FQGTGA. Trimming shortened V by 4 bases and J by 6 bases, and 9 bases separated the two germline ends.

This clone turned up a few times. This chain uses TRBV6-5 with TRBJ2-7; the D gene is possibly TRBD2 (6 bases). In germline, CDR1 is MNHEY, CDR2 SVGAGI. This CDR3 is 16 amino acids long. The V gene lost 0 bases and the J gene lost 4 bases, with 16 bases spanning the gap. The CDR3 DNA follows: TGTGCCAGCAGTTACTCGAGGAGGGAAGGATGGTACGAGCAGTACTTC. Translated, it gives CASSYSRREGWYEQYF.

The V gene is TRBV15, the J gene TRBJ2-1; 13 nucleotides line up with TRBD2. With 3 bases clipped from V and 8 bases from J, the junction kept 7 bases outside the gene matches. The germline V gene has CDR1 LNHNV and CDR2 YYDKDF (reference sequence). The CDR3 sequence is 16 residues long. CDR3: CATSRALAGGFDEQFF. The CDR3 DNA sequence: TGTGCCACCAGCAGGGCACTAGCGGGAGGGTTCGATGAGCAGTTCTTC.

In this sample, this clone turned up a few times. This chain links TRBV6-1 with TRBJ2-7, with D perhaps matching TRBD2 (7 bases). Trimming took 3 bases from V and 6 from J, leaving 24 bases between them. Germline V gives CDR1 MNHNS, CDR2 SASEGT. This CDR3 contains 17 residues. CDR3 protein: CASSDRFGGLVTLEQYF. Written as DNA, the CDR3 is TGTGCCAGCAGTGATCGGTTCGGGGGGCTTGTGACCCTCGAGCAGTACTTC.

This sequence joins TRBV6-1 and TRBJ2-1; a weak D match, TRBD2 (6 bases). CDR1 is MNHNS, CDR2 SASEGT, per germline. The CDR3 covers 12 residues. V lost 1 base and J 16 bases, leaving 14 bases between the germline ends. CDR3 loop: CASSEGGREGFF. The CDR3 coding sequence is TGTGCCAGCAGTGAAGGAGGGCGGGAAGGATTCTTC.

This clone was found a few times. V is TRBV5-4 and J is TRBJ1-1; TRBD1 agrees at 7 bases. The CDR3 has 14 residues. V lost 3 bases, J lost 4 bases, and 6 bases stayed unmatched. Germline CDR1 SGHNT, CDR2 YYREEE (reference sequence). The CDR3 loop is CASSSSGGFTEAFF. The CDR3 DNA follows: TGTGCCAGCAGCTCCTCAGGGGGATTCACTGAAGCTTTCTTT.

This chain connects TRBV4-2 to TRBJ2-7; D remains ambiguous. CDR1 LGHNA and CDR2 YNFKEQ come from the germline V gene. The CDR3 loop spans 14 amino acids. The V end was cut by 1 base, the J end by 3 bases, with 10 bases between. This chain's CDR3 is CASSQVVRYYEQYF. As DNA, the CDR3 is TGTGCCAGCAGCCAAGTGGTCAGATACTACGAGCAGTACTTC.

The chain uses TRBV6-5 and TRBJ2-5; D might be TRBD2 (5 bases). There are 13 residues in the CDR3. CDR1 is MNHEY, CDR2 SVGAGI, per germline. The V end was cut by 6 bases, the J end by 4 bases, with 12 bases between. The CDR3 region is CASSQRRGETQYF. CDR3 bases: TGTGCCAGCAGCCAACGTCGGGGAGAGACCCAGTACTTC.

This clone was found a few times. The chain combines TRBV5-1 with TRBJ2-3; 14 bases are a match to TRBD2. Germline V gene sequence: CDR1 SGHRS, CDR2 YFSETQ. V was pared by 4 bases and J by 4 bases, with 14 bases of the junction left unmatched. The CDR3 spans 19 residues. The CDR3 region has the DNA TGCGCCAGCAGCCAGTATGGGACTAGCGGGAGCGGTTATGCAGATACGCAGTATTTT. Residues: CASSQYGTSGSGYADTQYF.

This clone turned up a few times. This rearrangement joins TRBV11-1 to TRBJ2-2; 10 bases are a match to TRBD2. The germline gives CDR1 SGHAT, CDR2 FQDESV (reference sequence). The CDR3 has 17 residues. V shed 5 bases, J shed 0 bases, and the junction held 6 bases outside the gene matches. The CDR3 here is CASSLLTSGANTGELFF. Written as DNA, the CDR3 is TGTGCCAGCAGCCTCCTCACTAGCGGGGCGAACACCGGGGAGCTGTTTTTT.